The 5 T cell receptor beta chains listed next were all sequenced from one sample in a study of T cell responses to AZD1222 COVID-19 vaccine. Clones were read by immunoSEQ multiplex PCR, and TCRdb kept only the in-frame ones, dropping some. The sample lists 18,000 or so clones, approximately 89% occurring once. Sequences were derived from peripheral blood, sampled 28 days after the second AZD1222 dose. These receptors all come from an adult who received the AZD1222 COVID-19 vaccine.

The CDR3 sequence: CATTDDRGRANTQYF. The DNA for the CDR3 is TGTGCCACGACGGACGACAGGGGGCGCGCAAATACGCAGTATTTT. The chain carries TRBV19 and TRBJ2-3, with 10 bases aligning to TRBD1. The CDR3 is 15 amino acids. The ends lost 10 bases at V and 7 bases at J; junction bases unmatched: 14. Germline V gene sequence: CDR1 LNHDA, CDR2 SQIVND (reference sequence).

The rearrangement uses TRBV4-1 and TRBJ2-7, with 8 bases fitting TRBD2. After removal of 3 bases from V and 3 bases from J, the junction contained 16 bases not matched to a gene. The CDR3 is 18 amino acids. CDR1 is MGHRA, CDR2 YSYEKL, per germline. CDR3 amino acids: CASSHPSGYGGEDYEQYF. In DNA, the CDR3 is TGCGCCAGCAGCCACCCCTCAGGGTACGGGGGGGAAGACTACGAGCAGTACTTC.

V gene TRBV3-1 (or the pseudogene TRBV3-2) combines with J gene TRBJ2-2; 9 bases are a match to TRBD2. CDR3 length: 17 residues. Germline V gene sequence: CDR1 LGHDT, CDR2 YNNKEL (reference sequence). With V trimmed by 4 bases and J by 4 bases, 10 bases remained unmatched. CDR3 DNA: TGTGCCAGCAGCCCCCCGAGGACTAGCGTAGGCACCGGGGAGCTGTTTTTT. It is translated as CASSPPRTSVGTGELFF.

The genes are TRBV11-3 and TRBJ2-5; tentatively, D is TRBD2 (5 bases). The CDR3 totals 13 residues. Per germline, CDR1 SGHNT and CDR2 YENEEA. Trimming removed 5 bases at V and 5 bases at J, with 12 bases between. DNA of the CDR3: TGTGCCAGCAGCCCCTGGACGGGGGAGACCCAGTACTTC. Translating it yields CASSPWTGETQYF.

In DNA, the CDR3 is TGTGCCATCAGTACCGACAGCAACAATCAGCCCCAGCATTTT. Amino acids: CAISTDSNNQPQHF. The rearrangement joins TRBV10-3 to TRBJ1-5; possible D gene TRBD1, 5 bases. V lost 5 bases and J 3 bases, leaving 11 bases between the germline ends. This CDR3 contains 14 residues. The germline gives CDR1 ENHRY, CDR2 SYGVKD.